One and the same sample provided the 7 T cell receptor beta chains below, sequenced in a study of blood T cell repertoires in COVID-19. TCRdb keeps only in-frame clones here, not all; method: immunoSEQ multiplex PCR. Of fewer than 700,000 clones listed, 85% to 90% are singletons. The sample taken for sequencing was peripheral blood. The origin of the receptors is a woman between 45 and 65 years old with COVID-19, enrolled during active disease.

The J gene is TRBJ2-1, the V gene TRBV6-2 or TRBV6-3, with TRBD1 matching over 7 bases. This CDR3 has 15 residues. Germline CDR1 MNHEY, CDR2 SVGEGT. V dropped 0 bases and J dropped 5; count of bases not matched to a gene: 4. The CDR3 spells CASSYSDRFNNEQFF. The CDR3 coding sequence is TGTGCCAGCAGTTACTCGGACAGGTTTAACAATGAGCAGTTCTTC.

This chain joins TRBV6-4 and TRBJ1-1, with unresolved D. Trimming took off 3 bases at V and 5 bases at J, with 10 bases between the two ends. Germline loops: CDR1 MRHNA, CDR2 SNTAGT. The CDR3 covers 13 residues. The CDR3 DNA sequence: TGTGCCAGCAGTGAGTACCTCGGGACTGAAGCTTTCTTT. It translates to CASSEYLGTEAFF.

The V gene is TRBV4-1, the J gene TRBJ1-2; 9 positions agree with TRBD1. Trimming removed 4 bases from V and 6 bases from J; junction bases left unmatched: 9. This CDR3 is built from 15 residues. CDR1 and CDR2 from the germline V gene are MGHRA and YSYEKL. CDR3 sequence: CASSRGGTGSDGYTF. CDR3 bases: TGCGCCAGCAGCCGAGGCGGGACAGGGAGCGATGGCTACACCTTC.

The chain recombines TRBV19 with TRBJ1-5; 7 nucleotides align to TRBD1. The CDR3 runs 12 residues. J lost 9 bases, V lost 1 base, and 0 bases had no gene match. Germline V gene sequence: CDR1 LNHDA, CDR2 SQIVND (reference sequence). In DNA, the CDR3 is TGTGCCAGTAGTATAGGGGACAGGCCCCAGCATTTT. Protein product: CASSIGDRPQHF.

The rearrangement uses TRBV10-1 and TRBJ2-3; 7 positions match TRBD2. Looked up from germline, CDR1 is WNHNN and CDR2 is SYGVQD (reference sequence). CDR3 size: 13 residues. Trimming cost V 7 bases and J 8 bases; bases outside gene matches: 9. CDR3 sequence: CASTAAGGGTQYF. CDR3 in DNA: TGCGCCAGCACAGCGGCCGGCGGGGGTACGCAGTATTTT.

The V call is TRBV5-1, the J call TRBJ1-1; TRBD1 agrees at 11 bases. The CDR3 has 16 amino acids. CDR1 is SGHRS, CDR2 YFSETQ, per germline. The V segment lost 3 bases and the J segment 4 bases; nucleotides outside the gene matches: 8. CDR3 loop: CASSSGDRGVGTEAFF. The CDR3 DNA reads as TGCGCCAGCAGCTCGGGGGACAGGGGGGTAGGCACTGAAGCTTTCTTT.

The rearrangement uses TRBV27 and TRBJ1-1, with 8 bases that match TRBD1. The CDR3 consists of 17 residues. The V gene end was trimmed by 2 bases and the J gene end by 1 base; junction bases not matched to a gene: 9. Germline V gene lookup returns CDR1 MNHEY and CDR2 SMNVEV (reference sequence). CDR3 DNA: TGTGCCAGCAGTTTAAGTGACAGGGGTATGGAGAACACTGAAGCTTTCTTT. Its translation: CASSLSDRGMENTEAFF.